The 24 T cell receptor beta chains below come from one sample, sequenced in a study of T cells in Graves' hyperthyroidism and ophthalmopathy. RNA transcripts yielded amplified TCR beta CDR3 regions. The TCR CDR3 first-round RT-PCR relied on the HTBI primer set. TCRdb reprocessed the multiplex PCR reads via MiXCR and lists one record per CDR3 protein. The data hold around 420,000 distinct CDR3 sequences, with around 14% observed a single time. The sequencing input was blood. These receptors originate from a woman aged 18-35 years with Graves' hyperthyroidism.

This clonotype was seen ten or more times. The chain links TRBV20-1 to TRBJ1-2; D may be TRBD1 (5 bases). This CDR3 contains 13 residues. The germline V gene encodes CDR1 DFQATT and CDR2 SNEGSKA (reference sequence). V gave up 1 base and J gave up 4 bases, with 10 bases separating them. The CDR3 region has the DNA TGCAGTGCTAGAGTCAGACAGAGCTATGGCTACACCTTC. It yields the protein CSARVRQSYGYTF.

This clonotype was observed many times. J is TRBJ2-1 and V is TRBV2; tentatively, D is TRBD2 (7 bases). Germline CDR1 SNHLY, CDR2 FYNNEI. The CDR3 is 13 residues long. V was trimmed by 8 bases and J by 9 bases, leaving 17 bases between them. The CDR3 region has the DNA TGTGCCAGCCCCGGGGGGCCTGGGGCTGAGCAGTTCTTC. This translates into CASPGGPGAEQFF. Looking up the rest from reference TRBV2 and TRBJ2-1 gives the full variable domain: EPEVTQTPSHQVTQMGQEVILRCVPISNHLYFYWYRQILGQKVEFLVSFYNNEISEKSEIFDDQFSVERPDGSNFTLKIRSTKLEDSAMYFCASPGGPGAEQFFGPGTRLTVL.

This clonotype was picked up many times. This chain uses TRBV11-3 with TRBJ2-1, with 8 bases identical to TRBD2. Germline assignment: CDR1 SGHNT and CDR2 YENEEA. The trim removed 2 bases at V and 4 bases at J, leaving 7 bases unmatched. The CDR3 has 16 amino acids. The CDR3 region is CASSLRAGALYNEQFF. The CDR3 bases are TGTGCCAGCAGCTTACGAGCGGGGGCCCTATACAATGAGCAGTTCTTC.

This rearrangement joins TRBV12-3 or TRBV12-4 to TRBJ2-7; D not certain. V dropped 0 bases and J dropped 4 bases, with 19 bases sitting between them. This CDR3 has 17 residues. For the CDR3, the DNA is TGTGCCAGCAGTTTAGCGAGGCAGGTCTTTCTTGTGTACGAGCAGTACTTC. Amino acids: CASSLARQVFLVYEQYF.

This clonotype has just a few counts. The chain recombines TRBV7-9 with TRBJ1-2, with TRBD1 matching 7 bases. V lost 5 bases to trimming and J lost 0 bases; unmatched junction nucleotides: 15. This CDR3 is built from 18 residues. CDR1 is SEHNR, CDR2 FQNEAQ, per germline (reference sequence). CDR3 in amino acids: CASSPRQGGILANYGYTF. The CDR3 coding sequence is TGTGCCAGCAGCCCGCGACAGGGAGGGATACTAGCTAACTATGGCTACACCTTC.

There are many counts of this clonotype. The chain employs TRBV5-1 and TRBJ2-1, with 11 positions matching TRBD2. The CDR3 loop spans 17 amino acids. The V segment lost 1 base and the J segment 6 bases; nucleotides outside the gene matches: 9. The germline CDR1 and CDR2 sequences are SGHRS and YFSETQ. The CDR3 here is CASSLRTLAGGSNEQFF. In nucleotides, the CDR3 is TGCGCCAGCAGCTTGCGTACCCTAGCGGGGGGTAGCAATGAGCAGTTCTTC.

This clonotype occurred many times. The V gene is TRBV20-1, the J gene TRBJ2-1, with 8 nucleotides matching TRBD2. Germline V gene sequence: CDR1 DFQATT, CDR2 SNEGSKA (reference sequence). V shed 2 bases, J shed 6 bases, and the junction held 3 bases outside the gene matches. This CDR3 has 13 residues. The CDR3 bases are TGCAGTGCTAGAACAGGACTAGCCAATGAGCAGTTCTTC. This codes for CSARTGLANEQFF.

This clonotype was seen repeatedly, ten times or more. The gene calls are TRBV28 and TRBJ2-7; D gene ambiguous. Germline CDR1 reads MDHEN; CDR2 reads SYDVKM. The CDR3 extends over 12 amino acids. CDR3 residues: CGPTLNSYEQYF. CDR3 nucleotide sequence: TGTGGGCCTACACTAAACTCCTACGAGCAGTACTTC.

This clonotype was found many times. Here the CDR3 reads CASSYSSGRPYEQYF. DNA for the CDR3: TGTGCCAGCAGTTACTCGTCGGGCCGGCCCTACGAGCAGTACTTC. The rearrangement links TRBV6-6 to TRBJ2-7; the D is unclear. Trimming shortened V by 0 bases and J by 2 bases, and 11 bases separated the two germline ends. Germline lookup yields CDR1 MNHNY and CDR2 SVGAGI (reference sequence). The CDR3 contains 15 residues.

This clonotype was seen ten or more times. The rearrangement uses TRBV2 and TRBJ2-1; 9 nucleotides align to TRBD1. After removal of 3 bases from V and 4 bases from J, the junction contained 1 base not matched to a gene. The germline gives CDR1 SNHLY, CDR2 FYNNEI. The CDR3 is 14 amino acids. The CDR3 spells CASSEGQGYNEQFF. In DNA form, the CDR3 reads TGTGCCAGCAGTGAGGGACAGGGTTACAATGAGCAGTTCTTC.

The rearrangement joins TRBV5-1 to TRBJ2-7; D is unclear. V was cut by 0 bases and J by 9 bases, with 10 bases left in between. This CDR3 region has 12 residues. Per germline, CDR1 SGHRS and CDR2 YFSETQ. This chain's CDR3 is CASSLGGPAQYF. The CDR3 DNA reads as TGCGCCAGCAGCTTGGGCGGACCCGCGCAGTACTTC.

The J gene is TRBJ2-7, the V gene TRBV5-1; TRBD2 is a possible D gene (6 bases). The CDR3 contains 15 residues. Germline values: CDR1 SGHRS, CDR2 YFSETQ. Deletions cut 5 bases from V and 3 bases from J, with 18 bases between. CDR3 DNA sequence: TGCGCCAGCAGTGTTGATGCGGGGCCGCTCTACGAGCAGTACTTC. Residues: CASSVDAGPLYEQYF. Based on the CDR3 plus reference TRBV5-1 and TRBJ2-7, the full variable domain is KAGVTQTPRYLIKTRGQQVTLSCSPISGHRSVSWYQQTPGQGLQFLFEYFSETQRNKGNFPGRFSGRQFSNSRSEMNVSTLELGDSALYLCASSVDAGPLYEQYFGPGTRLTVT.

This clonotype was seen at least ten times. The chain is built from TRBV29-1 and TRBJ2-3, with TRBD2 matching 7 bases. CDR3 length equals 14 residues. Per germline, CDR1 SQVTM and CDR2 ANQGSEA. Germline trimming cut 6 bases from V and 5 bases from J; bases unmatched to any gene: 11. The CDR3 DNA sequence: TGCAGCGTCCCCCCCAGCGGGGCGGTAGATACGCAGTATTTT. Translation gives CSVPPSGAVDTQYF.

This clonotype was counted many times. The J gene is TRBJ2-7, the V gene TRBV7-9; no definite D call. CDR1 and CDR2 from the germline V gene are SEHNR and FQNEAQ (reference sequence). The CDR3 loop spans 12 amino acids. Trimming removed 5 bases from V and 0 bases from J, with 5 bases in between. CDR3 protein: CASSGHSYEQYF. CDR3 in DNA: TGTGCCAGCAGCGGGCACTCCTACGAGCAGTACTTC.

The DNA for the CDR3 is TGTGCCAGCAAGAATCGAGGGGGCATGGATACGCAGTATTTT. As protein: CASKNRGGMDTQYF. The V gene is TRBV6-1, the J gene TRBJ2-3; 7 positions agree with TRBD1. Germline V gene data show CDR1 as MNHNS and CDR2 as SASEGT. The ends lost 7 bases at V and 6 bases at J; junction bases unmatched: 10. The CDR3 is made up of 14 amino acids.

The chain employs TRBV20-1 and TRBJ2-7; 10 nucleotides line up with TRBD2. The germline gives CDR1 DFQATT, CDR2 SNEGSKA (reference sequence). The V gene end was trimmed by 7 bases and the J gene end by 5 bases; junction bases not matched to a gene: 8. The CDR3 totals 13 residues. Here the CDR3 DNA reads TGCAGTGTCCTGGCTAGCGGGAGTAACGAGCAGTACTTC. Its translation is CSVLASGSNEQYF.

The CDR3 nucleotides are TGTGCCAGTAGTAATGCCCTGCGGGAAGAGTTCTTC. Translated, it gives CASSNALREEFF. The chain couples TRBV19 to TRBJ2-1; D might be TRBD2 (6 bases). The germline CDR1 and CDR2 sequences are LNHDA and SQIVND (reference sequence). The CDR3 contains 12 residues. Trimming removed 4 bases at V and 14 bases at J, with 15 bases between.

There are many counts of this clonotype. The rearrangement uses TRBV5-5 and TRBJ1-2, with D perhaps TRBD1 (6 bases). V was cut by 4 bases and J by 2 bases, with 18 bases left in between. The CDR3 has 16 residues. Germline assignment: CDR1 SGHKS and CDR2 YYEKEE (reference sequence). CDR3 loop: CASSALGTMGNYGYTF. For the CDR3, the DNA is TGTGCCAGCAGCGCGCTCGGGACAATGGGGAACTATGGCTACACCTTC. The variable domain in full, with the rest retrieved from reference TRBV5-5 and TRBJ1-2, is DAGVTQSPTHLIKTRGQQVTLRCSPISGHKSVSWYQQVLGQGPQFIFQYYEKEERGRGNFPDRFSARQFPNYSSELNVNALLLGDSALYLCASSALGTMGNYGYTFGSGTRLTVV.

This clonotype was counted at least ten times. This chain links TRBV7-2 with TRBJ1-1, with no clear D. The CDR3 is made up of 13 amino acids. V lost 1 base and J 9 bases, leaving 12 bases between the germline ends. Germline loops: CDR1 SGHTA, CDR2 FQGNSA. CDR3 protein: CASSLEDGSKAFF. Written as DNA, the CDR3 is TGTGCCAGCAGCTTAGAGGACGGATCTAAAGCTTTCTTT.

This clonotype was counted at least ten times. The chain couples TRBV29-1 to TRBJ2-7, with D perhaps TRBD1 (5 bases). V was trimmed by 8 bases and J by 1 base, leaving 9 bases between them. The CDR3 length is 11 residues. The germline CDR1 and CDR2 sequences are SQVTM and ANQGSEA. CDR3 sequence: CSFRQSYEQYF. In DNA, the CDR3 is TGCAGCTTTCGACAGTCCTACGAGCAGTACTTC.

The chain links TRBV9 to TRBJ2-3; 7 nucleotides line up with TRBD1. Trimming took 1 base from V and 4 from J; bases not matched to a gene: 6. The germline V gene encodes CDR1 SGDLS and CDR2 YYNGEE. The CDR3 totals 15 residues. Here the CDR3 DNA reads TGTGCCAGCAGCGTAAGGGGGCGCGACGCAGATACGCAGTATTTT. As protein: CASSVRGRDADTQYF.

The chain links TRBV5-1 to TRBJ2-3; D is possibly TRBD2 (7 bases). The germline V gene encodes CDR1 SGHRS and CDR2 YFSETQ. V was pared by 4 bases and J by 8 bases, with 23 bases between. This CDR3 has 16 amino acids. The CDR3 sequence is CASSREGGAAGGTQYF. The DNA for the CDR3 is TGCGCCAGCAGCCGGGAAGGGGGGGCGGCAGGCGGTACGCAGTATTTT.

Details on this clonotype: A read error is possible here, since a much larger clone lies one base away. This chain connects TRBV9 to TRBJ2-1, with 9 bases fitting TRBD1. After removal of 6 bases from V and 0 bases from J, the junction contained 4 bases not matched to a gene. The CDR3 spans 15 residues. CDR1 and CDR2 from the germline V gene are SGDLS and YYNGEE. The CDR3 loop reads CASKDRGSSYNEQFF. As DNA, the CDR3 is TGTGCCAGCAAGGACAGGGGTAGCTCCTACAATGAGCAGTTCTTC.

The sample holds a few counts of this clonotype. CDR3 nucleotide sequence: TGTGCCAGCAGCTCCCTAGCGGGGGCTAGGGATACGCAGTATTTT. This encodes CASSSLAGARDTQYF. V is TRBV7-9 and J is TRBJ2-3; 10 bases align to TRBD2. CDR3 size: 15 residues. The V gene end was trimmed by 4 bases and the J gene end by 6 bases; junction bases not matched to a gene: 7. CDR1 is SEHNR, CDR2 FQNEAQ, per germline (reference sequence). The entire variable domain, with the rest obtained from reference TRBV7-9 and TRBJ2-3, is as follows: DTGVSQNPRHKITKRGQNVTFRCDPISEHNRLYWYRQTLGQGPEFLTYFQNEAQLEKSRLLSDRFSAERPKGSFSTLEIQRTEQGDSAMYLCASSSLAGARDTQYFGPGTRLTVL.